What follows is one TCR beta chain and its context. This entry comes from a study of sequential checkpoint blockade in melanoma. The wider study: First-line arms were nivolumab then ipilimumab, or the reverse, randomized 1:1. Maintenance nivolumab came after either treatment sequence.

This CDR3 spans 14 amino acids. The V end lost 6 bases, the J end lost 3 bases, and 12 bases lay between the germline ends. Looked up from germline, CDR1 is LNHDA and CDR2 is SQIVND (reference sequence). The method was immunoSEQ multiplex PCR; TCRdb's version includes in-frame clones alone and lacks a portion of them. This sample carries approximately 40,000 clones, just over 85% of them seen once, and the ten largest clones take 12%. The treatment was: randomized to nivolumab then ipilimumab (arm A) or the reverse (arm B). The chain uses TRBV19 and TRBJ2-1, with D unclear. This clonotype originated in a human donor with melanoma. The sequenced sample was CD8+ T cells sorted from blood (inferred from file names), obtained from a patient given nivolumab and ipilimumab in sequence. The CDR3 is CASSPLSYYNEQFF. The CDR3 DNA sequence: TGTGCCAGTAGCCCCCTGTCGTACTACAATGAGCAGTTCTTC.